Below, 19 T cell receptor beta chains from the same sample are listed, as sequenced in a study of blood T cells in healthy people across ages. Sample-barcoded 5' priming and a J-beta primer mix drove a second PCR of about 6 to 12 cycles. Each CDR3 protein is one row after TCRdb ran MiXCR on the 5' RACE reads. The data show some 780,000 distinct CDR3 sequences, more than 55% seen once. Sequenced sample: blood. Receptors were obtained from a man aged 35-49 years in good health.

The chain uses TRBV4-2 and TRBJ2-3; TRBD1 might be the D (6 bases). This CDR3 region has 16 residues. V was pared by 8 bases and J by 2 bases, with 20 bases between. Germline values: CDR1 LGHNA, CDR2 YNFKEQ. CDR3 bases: TGTGCCAGCTCACCCGTGGGGGCAGGCGACACAGATACGCAGTATTTT. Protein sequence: CASSPVGAGDTDTQYF.

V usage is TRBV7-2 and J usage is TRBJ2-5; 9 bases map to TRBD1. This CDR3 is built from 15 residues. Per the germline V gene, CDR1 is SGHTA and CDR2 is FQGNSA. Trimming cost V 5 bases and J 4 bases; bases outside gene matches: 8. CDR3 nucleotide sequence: TGTGCCAGCAGCACCGGTGGACAGGGGAGAGAGACCCAGTACTTC. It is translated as CASSTGGQGRETQYF. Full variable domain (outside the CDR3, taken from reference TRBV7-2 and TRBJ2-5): GAGVSQSPSNKVTEKGKDVELRCDPISGHTALYWYRQSLGQGLEFLIYFQGNSAPDKSGLPSDRFSAERTGGSVSTLTIQRTQQEDSAVYLCASSTGGQGRETQYFGPGTRLLVL.

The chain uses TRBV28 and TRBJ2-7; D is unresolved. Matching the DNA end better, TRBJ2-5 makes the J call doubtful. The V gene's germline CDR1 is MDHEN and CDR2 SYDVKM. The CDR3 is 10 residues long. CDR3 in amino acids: CASEKETQYF. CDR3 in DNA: TGTGCCAGCGAGAAAGAGACCCAGTACTTC.

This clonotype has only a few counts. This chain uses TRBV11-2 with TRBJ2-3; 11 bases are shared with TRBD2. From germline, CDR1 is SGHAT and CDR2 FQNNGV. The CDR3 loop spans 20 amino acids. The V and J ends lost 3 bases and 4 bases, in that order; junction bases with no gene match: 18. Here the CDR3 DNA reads TGTGCCAGCAGCTTCACGGTCACGCCCGGATGGACTAGCGGGCCAGATACGCAGTATTTT. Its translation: CASSFTVTPGWTSGPDTQYF.

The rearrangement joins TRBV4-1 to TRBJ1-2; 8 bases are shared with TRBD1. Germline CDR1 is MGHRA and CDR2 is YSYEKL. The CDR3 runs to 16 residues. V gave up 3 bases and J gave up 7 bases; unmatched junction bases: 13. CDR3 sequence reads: CASSQPTDRGGSGYTF. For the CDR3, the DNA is TGCGCCAGCAGCCAGCCCACAGACAGGGGAGGGAGTGGCTACACCTTC.

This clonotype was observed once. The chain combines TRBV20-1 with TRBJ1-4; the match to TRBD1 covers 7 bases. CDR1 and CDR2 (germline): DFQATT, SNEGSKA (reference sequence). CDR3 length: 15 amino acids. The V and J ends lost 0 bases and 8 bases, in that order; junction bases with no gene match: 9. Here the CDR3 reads CSARDIKGAQEKLFF. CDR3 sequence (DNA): TGCAGTGCTAGAGATATAAAGGGGGCGCAGGAAAAACTGTTTTTT.

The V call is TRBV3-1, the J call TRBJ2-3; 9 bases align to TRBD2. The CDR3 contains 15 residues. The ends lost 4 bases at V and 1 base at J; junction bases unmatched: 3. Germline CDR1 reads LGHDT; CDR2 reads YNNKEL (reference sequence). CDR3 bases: TGTGCCAGCAGCCGGCGGGGGGGTGGCACAGATACGCAGTATTTT. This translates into CASSRRGGGTDTQYF.

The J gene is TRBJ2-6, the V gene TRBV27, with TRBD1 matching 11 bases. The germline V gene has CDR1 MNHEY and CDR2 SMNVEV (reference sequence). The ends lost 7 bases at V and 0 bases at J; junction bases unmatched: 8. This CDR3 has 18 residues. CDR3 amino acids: CASNPWGQGDSGANVLTF. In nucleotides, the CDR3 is TGTGCCAGCAACCCCTGGGGACAGGGGGACTCTGGGGCCAACGTCCTGACTTTC.

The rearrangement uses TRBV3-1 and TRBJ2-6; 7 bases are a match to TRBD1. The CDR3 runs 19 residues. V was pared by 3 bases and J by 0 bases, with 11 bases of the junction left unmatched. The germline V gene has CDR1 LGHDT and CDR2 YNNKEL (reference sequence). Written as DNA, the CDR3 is TGTGCCAGCAGCCAGCCCAGGGGGTTGTCAACCTCTGGGGCCAACGTCCTGACTTTC. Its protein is CASSQPRGLSTSGANVLTF.

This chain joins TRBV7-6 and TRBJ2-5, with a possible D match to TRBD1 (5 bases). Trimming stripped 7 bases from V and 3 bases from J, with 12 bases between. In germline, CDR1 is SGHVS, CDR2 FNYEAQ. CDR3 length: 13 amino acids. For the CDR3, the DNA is TGTGCCAGCATGGCAGGGATAGAAGAGACCCAGTACTTC. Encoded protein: CASMAGIEETQYF.

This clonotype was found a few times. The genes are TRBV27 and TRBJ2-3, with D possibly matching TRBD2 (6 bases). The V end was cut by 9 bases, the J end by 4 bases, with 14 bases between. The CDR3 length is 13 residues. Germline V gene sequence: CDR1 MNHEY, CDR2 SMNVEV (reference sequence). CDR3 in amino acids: CARDGSWADTQYF. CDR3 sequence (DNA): TGTGCCAGAGACGGGAGTTGGGCAGATACGCAGTATTTT.

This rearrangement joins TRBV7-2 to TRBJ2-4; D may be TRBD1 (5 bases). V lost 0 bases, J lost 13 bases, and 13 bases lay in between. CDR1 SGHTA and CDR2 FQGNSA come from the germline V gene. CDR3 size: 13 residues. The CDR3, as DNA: TGTGCCAGCAGCTTAGCCCCCGGACACCAGCAGTACTTC. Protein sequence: CASSLAPGHQQYF.

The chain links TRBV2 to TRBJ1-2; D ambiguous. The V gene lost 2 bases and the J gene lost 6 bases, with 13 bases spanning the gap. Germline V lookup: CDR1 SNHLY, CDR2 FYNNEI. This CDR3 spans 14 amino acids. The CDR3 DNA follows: TGTGCCAGCAGTGAATTCACAGAAAAAAATGGCTACACCTTC. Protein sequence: CASSEFTEKNGYTF.

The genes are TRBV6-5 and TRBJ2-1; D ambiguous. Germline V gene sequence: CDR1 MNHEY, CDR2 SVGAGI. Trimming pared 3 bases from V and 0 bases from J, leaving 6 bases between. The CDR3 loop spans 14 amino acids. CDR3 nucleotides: TGTGCCAGCAGTTATCCGGACTCCTACAATGAGCAGTTCTTC. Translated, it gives CASSYPDSYNEQFF.

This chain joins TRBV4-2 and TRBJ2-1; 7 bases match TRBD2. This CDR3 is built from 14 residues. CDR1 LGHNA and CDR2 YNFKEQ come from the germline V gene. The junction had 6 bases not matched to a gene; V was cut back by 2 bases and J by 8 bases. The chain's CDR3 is CASSQPPGRDEQFF. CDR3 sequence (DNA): TGTGCCAGCAGCCAACCACCAGGGAGGGATGAGCAGTTCTTC.

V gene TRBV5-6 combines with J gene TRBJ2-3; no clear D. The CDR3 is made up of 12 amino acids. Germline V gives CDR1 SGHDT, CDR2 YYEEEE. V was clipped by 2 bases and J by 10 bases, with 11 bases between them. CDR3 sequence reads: CASSFSSAAQYF. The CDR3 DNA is TGTGCCAGCAGCTTTTCTTCGGCGGCGCAGTATTTT.

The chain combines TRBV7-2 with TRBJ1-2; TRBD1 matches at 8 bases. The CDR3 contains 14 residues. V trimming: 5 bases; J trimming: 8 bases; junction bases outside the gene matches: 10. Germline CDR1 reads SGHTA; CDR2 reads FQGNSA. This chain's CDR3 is CASSLGQGIYGYTF. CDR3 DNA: TGTGCCAGCAGCCTTGGACAGGGAATTTACGGCTACACCTTC.

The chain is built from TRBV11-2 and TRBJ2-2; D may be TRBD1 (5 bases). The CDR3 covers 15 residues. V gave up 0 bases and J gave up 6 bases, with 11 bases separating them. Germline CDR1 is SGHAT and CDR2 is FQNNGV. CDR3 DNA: TGTGCCAGCAGCTTAGATGGGGCCCTCCCCGGGGAGCTGTTTTTT. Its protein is CASSLDGALPGELFF.

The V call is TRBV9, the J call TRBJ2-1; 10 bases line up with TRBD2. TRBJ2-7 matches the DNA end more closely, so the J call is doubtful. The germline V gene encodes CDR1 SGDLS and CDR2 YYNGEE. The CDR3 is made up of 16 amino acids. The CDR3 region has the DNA TGTGCCAGCAGGGAGGAGCCGGGACTAGCGTGGAACGAGCAGTACTTC. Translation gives CASREEPGLAWNEQYF.